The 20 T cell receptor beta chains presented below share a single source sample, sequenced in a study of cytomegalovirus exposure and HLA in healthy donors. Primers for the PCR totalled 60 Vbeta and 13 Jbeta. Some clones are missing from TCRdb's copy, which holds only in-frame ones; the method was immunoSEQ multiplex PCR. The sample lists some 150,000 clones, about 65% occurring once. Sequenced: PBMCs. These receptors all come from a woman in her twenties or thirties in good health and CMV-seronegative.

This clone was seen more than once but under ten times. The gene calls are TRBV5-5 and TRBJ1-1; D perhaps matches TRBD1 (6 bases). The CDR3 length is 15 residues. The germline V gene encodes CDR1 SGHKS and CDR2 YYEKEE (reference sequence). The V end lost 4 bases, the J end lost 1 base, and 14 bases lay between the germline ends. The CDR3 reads CASSIRGAENTEAFF. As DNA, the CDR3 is TGTGCCAGCAGCATCAGGGGAGCGGAGAACACTGAAGCTTTCTTT.

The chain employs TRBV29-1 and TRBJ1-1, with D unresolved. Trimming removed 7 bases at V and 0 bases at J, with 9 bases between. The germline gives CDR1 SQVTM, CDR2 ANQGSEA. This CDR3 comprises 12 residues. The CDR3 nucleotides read TGCAGCGGCCGGGGTATGAACACTGAAGCTTTCTTT. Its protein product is CSGRGMNTEAFF. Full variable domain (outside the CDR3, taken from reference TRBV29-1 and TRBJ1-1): SAVISQKPSRDICQRGTSLTIQCQVDSQVTMMFWYRQQPGQSLTLIATANQGSEATYESGFVIDKFPISRPNLTFSTLTVSNMSPEDSSIYLCSGRGMNTEAFFGQGTRLTVV.

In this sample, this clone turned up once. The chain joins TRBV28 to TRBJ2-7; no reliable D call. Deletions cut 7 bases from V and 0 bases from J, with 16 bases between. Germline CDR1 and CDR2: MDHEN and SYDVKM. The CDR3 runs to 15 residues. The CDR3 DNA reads TGTGCCAGCATCCCCACGCACGTGAGCTCCTACGAGCAGTACTTC. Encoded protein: CASIPTHVSSYEQYF.

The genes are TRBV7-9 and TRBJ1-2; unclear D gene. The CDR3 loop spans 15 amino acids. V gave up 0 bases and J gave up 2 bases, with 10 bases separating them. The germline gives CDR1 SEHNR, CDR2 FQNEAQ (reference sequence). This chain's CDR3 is CASSLAQTVNYGYTF. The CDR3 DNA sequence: TGTGCCAGCAGCTTAGCCCAAACGGTGAACTATGGCTACACCTTC.

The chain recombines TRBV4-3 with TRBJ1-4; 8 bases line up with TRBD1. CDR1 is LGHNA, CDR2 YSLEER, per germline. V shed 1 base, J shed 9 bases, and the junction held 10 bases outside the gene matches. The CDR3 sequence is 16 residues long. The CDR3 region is CASSQGGAGGNQKLFF. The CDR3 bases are TGCGCCAGCAGCCAAGGGGGGGCAGGGGGCAATCAAAAACTGTTTTTT.

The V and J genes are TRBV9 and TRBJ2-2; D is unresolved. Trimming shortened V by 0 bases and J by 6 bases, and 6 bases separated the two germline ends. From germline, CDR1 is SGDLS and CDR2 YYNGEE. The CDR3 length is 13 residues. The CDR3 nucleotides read TGTGCCAGCAGCGTAGAATCCGCCGGGGAGCTGTTTTTT. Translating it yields CASSVESAGELFF.

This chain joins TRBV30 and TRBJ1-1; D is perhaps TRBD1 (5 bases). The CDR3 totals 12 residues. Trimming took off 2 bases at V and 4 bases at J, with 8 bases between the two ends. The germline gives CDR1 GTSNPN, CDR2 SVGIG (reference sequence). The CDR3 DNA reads TGTGCCTGGAGTCGGGGGGTCACTGAAGCTTTCTTT. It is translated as CAWSRGVTEAFF.

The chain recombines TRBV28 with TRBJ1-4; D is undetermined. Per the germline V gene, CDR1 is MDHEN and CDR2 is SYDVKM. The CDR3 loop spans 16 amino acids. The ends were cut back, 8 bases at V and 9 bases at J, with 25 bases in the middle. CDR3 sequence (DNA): TGTGCCAGCCTCGGGTATCCCGGCTCATCTCCAAAAAAACTGTTTTTT. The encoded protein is CASLGYPGSSPKKLFF.

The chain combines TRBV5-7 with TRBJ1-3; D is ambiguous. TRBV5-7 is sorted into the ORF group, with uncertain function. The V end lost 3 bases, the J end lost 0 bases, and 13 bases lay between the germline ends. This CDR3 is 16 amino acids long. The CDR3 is CASSSDGDFSGNTIYF. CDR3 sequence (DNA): TGTGCCAGCAGCTCGGATGGTGACTTCTCTGGAAACACCATATATTTT.

The DNA for the CDR3 is TGTGCCAGCAGTGGAGGGGCAGGGGCGGTCACAGATACGCAGTATTTT. It specifies CASSGGAGAVTDTQYF. This chain joins TRBV2 and TRBJ2-3; a weak D match, TRBD1 (6 bases). Trimming removed 4 bases at V and 2 bases at J, with 16 bases between. The CDR3 loop spans 16 amino acids. Germline V lookup: CDR1 SNHLY, CDR2 FYNNEI.

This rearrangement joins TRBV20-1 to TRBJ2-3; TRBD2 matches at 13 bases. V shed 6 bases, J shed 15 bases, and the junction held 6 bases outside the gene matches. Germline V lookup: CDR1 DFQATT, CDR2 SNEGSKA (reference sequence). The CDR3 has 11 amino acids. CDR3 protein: CSATSGRAVYF. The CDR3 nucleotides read TGCAGTGCAACTAGCGGGAGGGCCGTATATTTT.

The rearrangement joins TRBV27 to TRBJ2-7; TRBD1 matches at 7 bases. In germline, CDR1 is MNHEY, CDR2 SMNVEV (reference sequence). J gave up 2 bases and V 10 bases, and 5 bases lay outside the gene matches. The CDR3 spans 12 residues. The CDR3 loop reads CATRDSPYEQYF. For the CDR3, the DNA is TGTGCCACCCGGGACAGCCCCTACGAGCAGTACTTC.

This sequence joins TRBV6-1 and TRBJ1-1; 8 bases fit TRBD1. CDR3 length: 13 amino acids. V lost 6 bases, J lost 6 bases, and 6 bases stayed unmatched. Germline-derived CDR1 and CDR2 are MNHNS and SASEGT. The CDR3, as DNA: TGTGCCAGCAGCGCAGACAGGGGTCCTGAAGCTTTCTTT. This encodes CASSADRGPEAFF.

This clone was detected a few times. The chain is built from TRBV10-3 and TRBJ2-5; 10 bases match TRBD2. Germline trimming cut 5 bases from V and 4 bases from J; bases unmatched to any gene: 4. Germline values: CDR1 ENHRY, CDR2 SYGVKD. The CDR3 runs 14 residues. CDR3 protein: CAISPGLAPETQYF. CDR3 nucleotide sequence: TGTGCCATCAGTCCGGGACTAGCGCCAGAGACCCAGTACTTC.

CDR3: CASSLDLTDTQYF. The CDR3 DNA reads as TGTGCCAGCAGCTTAGATCTCACAGATACGCAGTATTTT. V is TRBV7-9 and J is TRBJ2-3; D remains unclear. Trimming left V 1 base short and J 2 bases short, with 4 bases between. Germline lookup yields CDR1 SEHNR and CDR2 FQNEAQ (reference sequence). The CDR3 sequence is 13 residues long.

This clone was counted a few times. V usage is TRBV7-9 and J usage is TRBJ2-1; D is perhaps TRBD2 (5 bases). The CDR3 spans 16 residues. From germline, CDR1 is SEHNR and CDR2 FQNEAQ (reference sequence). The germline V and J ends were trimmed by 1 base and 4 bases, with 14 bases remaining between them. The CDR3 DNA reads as TGTGCCAGCAGCTTAGAGATTAGCGCTTCATACAATGAGCAGTTCTTC. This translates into CASSLEISASYNEQFF. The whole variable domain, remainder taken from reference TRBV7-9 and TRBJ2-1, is DTGVSQNPRHKITKRGQNVTFRCDPISEHNRLYWYRQTLGQGPEFLTYFQNEAQLEKSRLLSDRFSAERPKGSFSTLEIQRTEQGDSAMYLCASSLEISASYNEQFFGPGTRLTVL.

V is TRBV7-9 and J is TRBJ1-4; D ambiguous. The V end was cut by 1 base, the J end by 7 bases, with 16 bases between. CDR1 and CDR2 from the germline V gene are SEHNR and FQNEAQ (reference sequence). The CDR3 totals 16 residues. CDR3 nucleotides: TGTGCCAGCAGCTTAGGTGAGGTGCTCTCGGGTGAAAAACTGTTTTTT. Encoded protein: CASSLGEVLSGEKLFF.

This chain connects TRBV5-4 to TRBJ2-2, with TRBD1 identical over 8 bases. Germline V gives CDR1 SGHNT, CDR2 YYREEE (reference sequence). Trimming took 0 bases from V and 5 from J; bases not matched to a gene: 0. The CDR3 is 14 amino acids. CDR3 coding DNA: TGTGCCAGCAGCTTGGGACAGGGGACCGGGGAGCTGTTTTTT. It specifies CASSLGQGTGELFF.

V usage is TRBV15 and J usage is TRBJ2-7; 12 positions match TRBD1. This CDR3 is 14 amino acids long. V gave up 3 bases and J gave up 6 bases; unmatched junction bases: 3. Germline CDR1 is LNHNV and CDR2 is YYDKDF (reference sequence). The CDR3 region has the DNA TGTGCCACCAGCAGCCGGGACAGGGGGCGCGAGCAGTACTTC. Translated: CATSSRDRGREQYF.

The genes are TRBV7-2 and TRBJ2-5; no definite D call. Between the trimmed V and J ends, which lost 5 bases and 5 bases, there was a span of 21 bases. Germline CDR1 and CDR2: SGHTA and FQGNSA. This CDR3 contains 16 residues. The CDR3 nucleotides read TGTGCCAGCAGCACCCGACCGATAAGAGACGGGGAGACCCAGTACTTC. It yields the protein CASSTRPIRDGETQYF. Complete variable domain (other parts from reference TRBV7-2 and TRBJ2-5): GAGVSQSPSNKVTEKGKDVELRCDPISGHTALYWYRQSLGQGLEFLIYFQGNSAPDKSGLPSDRFSAERTGGSVSTLTIQRTQQEDSAVYLCASSTRPIRDGETQYFGPGTRLLVL.